The 22 T cell receptor beta chains below were found in one sample sequenced in a study of shared clonotypes between healthy human individuals (dated by TCRdb to 2020 to 2021). Library preparation employed the immunoSEQ multiplex PCR assay. TCRdb took this table from immuneACCESS and kept in-frame rearrangements with V and J called. Such tables lack part of the clones; where checked against another copy, unresolved V genes explain under half of the gap, and the rest is unexplained. A total of around 2.5 million clones appear in this sample, 90% to 95% of them only once. Of the sample, roughly 0.36% falls within the top ten clones. Sequenced input: naive CD4+ T cells from PBMCs. The cell subset or site label here, explained by the study, means: CD45RA+ positively selected. The receptor source for this set is a man aged 18 to 29 in good health. Some clones in this sample may be carry-over from other donors' samples.

Comments on this clone: The sample contains more than one DNA sequence encoding this CDR3. CDR3 bases: TGTGCCAGCAGCTTACAGGGGCAAGAGACCCAGTACTTC. Its protein product is CASSLQGQETQYF. V usage is TRBV7-3 and J usage is TRBJ2-5, with D perhaps TRBD1 (6 bases). This CDR3 comprises 13 residues. Germline lookup yields CDR1 SGHTA and CDR2 FQGTGA. Trimming removed 2 bases at V and 2 bases at J, with 6 bases between.

The chain is built from TRBV27 and TRBJ2-7, with 9 bases that match TRBD1. The CDR3 is 14 residues long. The J segment lost 4 bases and the V segment lost 6 bases, leaving 7 bases of the junction unmatched. Looked up from germline, CDR1 is MNHEY and CDR2 is SMNVEV (reference sequence). The chain's CDR3 is CASRLGTGTYEQYF. For the CDR3, the DNA is TGTGCCAGCAGACTGGGGACAGGGACTTACGAGCAGTACTTC.

Worth noting for this clone: Other nucleotide sequences in the sample specify the same CDR3. This chain connects TRBV5-1 to TRBJ1-1; TRBD1 is a possible D gene (6 bases). Trimming removed 3 bases from V and 0 bases from J, with 9 bases in between. The CDR3 is made up of 14 amino acids. In germline, CDR1 is SGHRS, CDR2 YFSETQ. CDR3 protein: CASSSGQMNTEAFF. The CDR3 coding sequence is TGCGCCAGCAGCTCTGGACAGATGAACACTGAAGCTTTCTTT.

The chain is built from TRBV7-2 and TRBJ1-4, with D possibly matching TRBD1 (6 bases). CDR1 and CDR2 (germline): SGHTA, FQGNSA. Trimming took off 5 bases at V and 3 bases at J, with 10 bases between the two ends. The CDR3 runs to 14 residues. CDR3 residues: CASSQTGANEKLFF. The CDR3 DNA reads as TGTGCCAGCAGCCAGACAGGCGCTAATGAAAAACTGTTTTTT.

The chain recombines TRBV5-4 with TRBJ2-5; 7 nucleotides line up with TRBD1. The CDR3 sequence is 14 residues long. Germline trimming cut 7 bases from V and 5 bases from J; bases unmatched to any gene: 11. Germline-derived CDR1 and CDR2 are SGHNT and YYREEE (reference sequence). The CDR3, as DNA: TGTGCCAGCGGGCCTCTTGGGACAGAGGAGACCCAGTACTTC. It translates to CASGPLGTEETQYF.

The chain has TRBV9 and TRBJ2-1; D possibly matches TRBD1 or TRBD2 (5 bases each). CDR1 and CDR2 (germline): SGDLS, YYNGEE. The CDR3 runs to 12 residues. Between the trimmed V and J ends, which lost 0 bases and 10 bases, there was a span of 8 bases. The CDR3 DNA sequence: TGTGCCAGCAGCGTAGTTTGGGGGGAGCAGTTCTTC. Protein: CASSVVWGEQFF.

This chain uses TRBV7-3 with TRBJ2-1, with 10 bases fitting TRBD2. This CDR3 has 14 residues. Germline V gene lookup returns CDR1 SGHTA and CDR2 FQGTGA. V lost 5 bases, J lost 8 bases, and 6 bases stayed unmatched. The CDR3 DNA reads as TGTGCCAGCAGCCGGGCTAGCGGGAGTTATGAGCAGTTCTTC. Protein sequence: CASSRASGSYEQFF. Drawing the rest from reference TRBV7-3 and TRBJ2-1, the complete variable domain is GAGVSQTPSNKVTEKGKYVELRCDPISGHTALYWYRQSLGQGPEFLIYFQGTGAADDSGLPNDRFFAVRPEGSVSTLKIQRTERGDSAVYLCASSRASGSYEQFFGPGTRLTVL.

The chain recombines TRBV7-9 with TRBJ2-1, with D hard to call. Germline assignment: CDR1 SEHNR and CDR2 FQNEAQ (reference sequence). Trimming shortened V by 7 bases and J by 4 bases, and 11 bases separated the two germline ends. The CDR3 has 13 amino acids. CDR3 coding DNA: TGTGCCAGCAAAATATCGACGTACAATGAGCAGTTCTTC. This sequence encodes CASKISTYNEQFF. Variable domain in full (rest from reference TRBV7-9 and TRBJ2-1): DTGVSQNPRHKITKRGQNVTFRCDPISEHNRLYWYRQTLGQGPEFLTYFQNEAQLEKSRLLSDRFSAERPKGSFSTLEIQRTEQGDSAMYLCASKISTYNEQFFGPGTRLTVL.

V gene TRBV13 combines with J gene TRBJ1-1; no definite D call. Per the germline V gene, CDR1 is PRHDT and CDR2 is FYEKMQ (reference sequence). V was shortened by 5 bases and J by 4 bases, with 14 bases between the two germline ends. The CDR3 length is 14 residues. The chain's CDR3 is CASSPPPGVTEAFF. The CDR3 DNA sequence: TGTGCCAGCAGCCCACCACCAGGCGTCACTGAAGCTTTCTTT.

For this clone: Just one base apart from a much larger clone, this may be a read error. The identical CDR3 is also encoded by other nucleotide sequences in the sample. This chain uses TRBV5-1 with TRBJ2-6; D unclear. The CDR3 has 14 amino acids. The germline V gene encodes CDR1 SGHRS and CDR2 YFSETQ. Deletions cut 0 bases from V and 1 base from J, with 2 bases between. This CDR3 reads CASSLGSGANVLTF. In nucleotides, the CDR3 is TGCGCCAGCAGCTTGGGATCTGGGGCCAACGTCCTGACTTTC.

This chain uses TRBV10-3 with TRBJ1-1; D is possibly TRBD1 (5 bases). CDR3 length: 13 residues. CDR1 ENHRY and CDR2 SYGVKD come from the germline V gene. V gave up 10 bases and J gave up 4 bases, with 16 bases separating them. This CDR3 reads CASQGLGGTEAFF. The CDR3 DNA is TGTGCCAGCCAGGGTCTGGGGGGCACTGAAGCTTTCTTT.

The chain combines TRBV6-1 with TRBJ2-7; D not certain. V was trimmed by 7 bases and J by 4 bases, leaving 17 bases between them. Per the germline V gene, CDR1 is MNHNS and CDR2 is SASEGT. The CDR3 consists of 14 residues. The chain's CDR3 is CASIGRFRSYEQYF. The CDR3 DNA sequence: TGTGCCAGCATTGGCAGGTTCAGGTCGTACGAGCAGTACTTC.

This clone was seen once. The sample holds other DNA sequences that translate to the same CDR3. The J gene is TRBJ1-2, the V gene TRBV19; 7 positions agree with TRBD1. Germline values: CDR1 LNHDA, CDR2 SQIVND (reference sequence). The CDR3 has 13 amino acids. The junction had 1 base not matched to a gene; V was cut back by 2 bases and J by 4 bases. This CDR3 is CASSIRQGYGYTF. CDR3 nucleotide sequence: TGTGCCAGTAGTATAAGACAGGGCTATGGCTACACCTTC. Full variable domain (remainder filled in from reference TRBV19 and TRBJ1-2): DGGITQSPKYLFRKEGQNVTLSCEQNLNHDAMYWYRQDPGQGLRLIYYSQIVNDFQKGDIAEGYSVSREKKESFPLTVTSAQKNPTAFYLCASSIRQGYGYTFGSGTRLTVV.

The genes are TRBV6-6 and TRBJ1-5; D not certain. CDR3 length: 16 residues. The ends were cut back, 2 bases at V and 7 bases at J, with 18 bases in the middle. Germline V lookup: CDR1 MNHNY, CDR2 SVGAGI (reference sequence). This CDR3 is CASSYRNKNRYQPQHF. The CDR3 DNA follows: TGTGCCAGCAGTTACCGAAACAAGAACCGATACCAGCCCCAGCATTTT.

This chain uses TRBV13 with TRBJ1-5; 7 positions agree with TRBD1. CDR1 is PRHDT and CDR2 is FYEKMQ in the germline V gene (reference sequence). The V and J ends lost 1 base and 2 bases, in that order; junction bases with no gene match: 5. The CDR3 runs to 16 residues. CDR3 sequence: CASSLDRGRGNQPQHF. As DNA, the CDR3 is TGTGCCAGCAGCTTAGACAGGGGACGGGGCAATCAGCCCCAGCATTTT.

The V and J genes are TRBV4-3 and TRBJ2-3; possible D gene TRBD2, 6 bases. Germline assignment: CDR1 LGHNA and CDR2 YSLEER. CDR3 length equals 14 residues. V lost 2 bases and J 2 bases, leaving 8 bases between the germline ends. Here the CDR3 DNA reads TGCGCCAGCAGCCAAATAGCGGCCACAGATACGCAGTATTTT. It yields the protein CASSQIAATDTQYF.

This chain connects TRBV7-9 to TRBJ1-1; D ambiguous. Germline V CDR1 and CDR2: SEHNR, FQNEAQ (reference sequence). This CDR3 is built from 16 residues. Trimming left V 5 bases short and J 5 bases short, with 21 bases between. Here the CDR3 DNA reads TGTGCCAGCAGCCTTGGTTTCGGTTTCACCTGGACTGAAGCTTTCTTT. Its translation: CASSLGFGFTWTEAFF.

This clone was recorded a few times. The CDR3 nucleotides read TGTGCCAGCAGCTTAGTCGCGGCAGACACTGAAGCTTTCTTT. Translation: CASSLVAADTEAFF. V is TRBV11-2 and J is TRBJ1-1; D unclear. This CDR3 has 14 amino acids. The V end lost 1 base, the J end lost 3 bases, and 9 bases lay between the germline ends. CDR1 is SGHAT, CDR2 FQNNGV, per germline.

The gene calls are TRBV4-1 and TRBJ1-5; 9 nucleotides agree with TRBD1. J gave up 5 bases and V 2 bases, and 7 bases lay outside the gene matches. The CDR3 consists of 16 residues. CDR1 is MGHRA, CDR2 YSYEKL, per germline. The CDR3, as DNA: TGCGCCAGCAGCCAAAACCCTACAGGGGGCGATCAGCCCCAGCATTTT. Translating it yields CASSQNPTGGDQPQHF.

J is TRBJ2-7 and V is TRBV30; D call uncertain. V shed 7 bases and J shed 0 bases, with 13 bases lying between them. Germline V gene lookup returns CDR1 GTSNPN and CDR2 SVGIG (reference sequence). The CDR3 is 13 residues long. CDR3 residues: CASKTASSYEQYF. The CDR3 DNA sequence: TGTGCCTCTAAAACTGCTAGCTCCTACGAGCAGTACTTC.

The chain has TRBV6-4 and TRBJ2-1; D uncertain. The CDR3 extends over 12 amino acids. V dropped 2 bases and J dropped 4 bases, with 3 bases sitting between them. CDR1 MRHNA and CDR2 SNTAGT come from the germline V gene. The DNA of the CDR3 is TGTGCCAGCAGTGACATATACAATGAGCAGTTCTTC. Its translation: CASSDIYNEQFF.

The rearrangement uses TRBV30 and TRBJ2-3; D is possibly TRBD1 (5 bases). Germline CDR1 and CDR2: GTSNPN and SVGIG (reference sequence). Trimming removed 4 bases from V and 8 bases from J, with 13 bases in between. The CDR3 has 12 amino acids. The CDR3 nucleotides read TGTGCCTGGACCCCTGGGGCAGGTACGCAGTATTTT. It is translated as CAWTPGAGTQYF.